This T cell receptor (beta chain) was sequenced for a study of blood T cell repertoires in COVID-19. Study details: Spain, Italy and the United States supplied samples that represented acute and convalescent COVID-19. PBMCs, B-cell-depleted T cells, or T cells were the source of the cDNA or gDNA that made up the material.

The germline V and J ends were trimmed by 4 bases and 5 bases, with 18 bases remaining between them. Germline loops: CDR1 SGDLS, CDR2 YYNGEE. The CDR3 is made up of 16 amino acids. Per the original data handling: Using reference gene primer amplification, nucleated cell counts were estimated. The method was immunoSEQ multiplex PCR; TCRdb's version includes in-frame clones alone and lacks a portion of them. V and J calls and clone size are given by that table; D and trimming were obtained from the DNA. The data hold around 83,000 clones, with 80% to 90% observed a single time. Material for sequencing was peripheral blood. V is TRBV9 and J is TRBJ1-4; D is unresolved. This clonotype was obtained from a man in his fifties with active or convalescent COVID-19. CDR3 sequence reads: CASSSNNSPGNEKLFF. In DNA, the CDR3 is TGTGCCAGCAGCTCAAATAACAGTCCAGGAAATGAAAAACTGTTTTTT. The complete variable domain, with remaining parts taken from reference TRBV9 and TRBJ1-4, reads DSGVTQTPKHLITATGQRVTLRCSPRSGDLSVYWYQQSLDQGLQFLIQYYNGEERAKGNILERFSAQQFPDLHSELNLSSLELGDSALYFCASSSNNSPGNEKLFFGSGTQLSVL.